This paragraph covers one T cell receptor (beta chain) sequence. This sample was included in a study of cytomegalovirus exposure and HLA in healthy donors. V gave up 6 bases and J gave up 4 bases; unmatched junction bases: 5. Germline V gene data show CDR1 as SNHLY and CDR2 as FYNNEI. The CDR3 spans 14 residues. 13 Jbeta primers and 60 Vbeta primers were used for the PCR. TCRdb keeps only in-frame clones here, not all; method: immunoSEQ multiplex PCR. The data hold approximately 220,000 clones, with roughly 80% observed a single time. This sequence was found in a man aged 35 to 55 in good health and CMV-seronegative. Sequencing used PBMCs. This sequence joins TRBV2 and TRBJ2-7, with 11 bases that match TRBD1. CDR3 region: CASRGDRGTYEQYF. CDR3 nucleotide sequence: TGTGCCAGCAGGGGGGACAGGGGGACTTACGAGCAGTACTTC.